This TCR beta chain was sequenced during a study of blood T cells in healthy people across ages. This CDR3 is built from 14 residues. The junction had 11 bases not matched to a gene; V was cut back by 7 bases and J by 8 bases. Per germline, CDR1 SQVTM and CDR2 ANQGSEA. Alongside a J-beta primer mix, a sample-barcoded 5' primer served in a second PCR lasting roughly 6 to 11 cycles. MiXCR, run by TCRdb on the 5' RACE reads, gives a single entry per CDR3 protein. Of roughly 1.9 million distinct CDR3 sequences listed, approximately 39% are singletons. The TCR sequence derives from a human donor in good health. Sequenced material: blood. The genes are TRBV29-1 and TRBJ2-1; 10 bases are a match to TRBD1. The CDR3 is CSAGRGQGFDEQFF. Here the CDR3 DNA reads TGCAGCGCCGGAAGGGGACAGGGGTTTGATGAGCAGTTCTTC.